This T cell receptor (beta chain) was sequenced during a study of cytomegalovirus exposure and HLA in healthy donors. V trimming: 5 bases; J trimming: 0 bases; junction bases outside the gene matches: 7. The V gene's germline CDR1 is SGHRS and CDR2 YFSETQ. This CDR3 is 15 amino acids long. 60 Vbeta and 13 Jbeta primers were used in PCR. Here immunoSEQ multiplex PCR was the method, and the copy in TCRdb shows in-frame clones only, minus some. The repertoire holds about 180,000 clones, with 65% to 85% as singletons. This clone was seen just once. The chain joins TRBV5-1 to TRBJ1-2; 7 nucleotides agree with TRBD1. The sequenced sample consisted of PBMCs. The sequence came from a man in his 60s in good health and CMV-seronegative. This CDR3 is CASSSTGRANYGYTF. The CDR3 region has the DNA TGCGCCAGCAGTTCGACAGGGAGAGCTAACTATGGCTACACCTTC.